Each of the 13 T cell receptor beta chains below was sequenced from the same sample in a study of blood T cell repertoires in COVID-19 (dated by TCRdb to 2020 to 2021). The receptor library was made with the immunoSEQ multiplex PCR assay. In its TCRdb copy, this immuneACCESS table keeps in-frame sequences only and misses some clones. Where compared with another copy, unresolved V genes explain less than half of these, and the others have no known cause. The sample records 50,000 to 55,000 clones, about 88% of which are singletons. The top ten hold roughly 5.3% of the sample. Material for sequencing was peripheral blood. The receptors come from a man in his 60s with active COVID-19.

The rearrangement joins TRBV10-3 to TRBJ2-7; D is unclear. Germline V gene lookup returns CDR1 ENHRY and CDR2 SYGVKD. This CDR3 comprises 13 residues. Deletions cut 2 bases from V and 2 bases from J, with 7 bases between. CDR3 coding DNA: TGTGCCATCAGTGAGCGCCAGACCTACGAGCAGTACTTC. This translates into CAISERQTYEQYF.

CDR3 in amino acids: CASSWTSGSFSYEQYF. CDR3 DNA: TGTGCCAGCAGCTGGACTAGCGGGAGCTTTTCCTACGAGCAGTACTTC. The chain recombines TRBV7-2 with TRBJ2-7; 13 bases align to TRBD2. CDR3 length equals 16 residues. The germline V gene has CDR1 SGHTA and CDR2 FQGNSA. V dropped 4 bases and J dropped 1; count of bases not matched to a gene: 4.

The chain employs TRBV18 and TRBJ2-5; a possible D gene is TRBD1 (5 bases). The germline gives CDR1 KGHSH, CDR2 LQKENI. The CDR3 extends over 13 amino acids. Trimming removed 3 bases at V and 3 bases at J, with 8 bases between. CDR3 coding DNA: TGTGCCAGCTCACCCAGGGAAAAAGAGACCCAGTACTTC. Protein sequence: CASSPREKETQYF.

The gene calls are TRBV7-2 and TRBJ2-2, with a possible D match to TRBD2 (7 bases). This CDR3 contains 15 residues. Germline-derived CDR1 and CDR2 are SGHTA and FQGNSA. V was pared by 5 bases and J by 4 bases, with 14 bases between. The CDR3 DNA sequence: TGTGCCAGCAGCGTTCGGGGGGCGGGCACCGGGGAGCTGTTTTTT. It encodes CASSVRGAGTGELFF.

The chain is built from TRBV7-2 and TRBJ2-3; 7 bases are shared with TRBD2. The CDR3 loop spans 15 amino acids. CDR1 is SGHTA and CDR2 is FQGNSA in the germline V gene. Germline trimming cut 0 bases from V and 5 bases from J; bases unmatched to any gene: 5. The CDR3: CASSLALGLEDTQYF. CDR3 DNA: TGTGCCAGCAGCTTAGCCCTCGGACTAGAAGATACGCAGTATTTT.

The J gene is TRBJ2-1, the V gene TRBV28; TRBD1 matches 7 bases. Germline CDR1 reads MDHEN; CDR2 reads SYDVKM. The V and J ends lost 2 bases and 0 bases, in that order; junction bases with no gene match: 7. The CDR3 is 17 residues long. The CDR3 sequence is CASSLPRTGPSYNEQFF. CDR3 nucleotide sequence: TGTGCCAGCAGTTTACCCCGGACAGGTCCCTCCTACAATGAGCAGTTCTTC. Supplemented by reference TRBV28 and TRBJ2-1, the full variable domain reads DVKVTQSSRYLVKRTGEKVFLECVQDMDHENMFWYRQDPGLGLRLIYFSYDVKMKEKGDIPEGYSVSREKKERFSLILESASTNQTSMYLCASSLPRTGPSYNEQFFGPGTRLTVL.

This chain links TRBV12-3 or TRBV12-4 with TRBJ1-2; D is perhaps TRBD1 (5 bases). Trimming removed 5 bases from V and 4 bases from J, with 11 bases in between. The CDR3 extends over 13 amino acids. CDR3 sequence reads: CASSPTVPYGYTF. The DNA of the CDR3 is TGTGCCAGCAGTCCGACAGTTCCCTATGGCTACACCTTC.

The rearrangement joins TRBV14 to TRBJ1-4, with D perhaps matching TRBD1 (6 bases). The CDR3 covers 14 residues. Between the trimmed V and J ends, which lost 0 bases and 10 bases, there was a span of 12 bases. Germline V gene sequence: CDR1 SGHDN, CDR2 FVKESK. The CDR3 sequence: CASSQEAGAGKLFF. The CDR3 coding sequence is TGTGCCAGCAGCCAAGAGGCAGGGGCCGGAAAACTGTTTTTT.

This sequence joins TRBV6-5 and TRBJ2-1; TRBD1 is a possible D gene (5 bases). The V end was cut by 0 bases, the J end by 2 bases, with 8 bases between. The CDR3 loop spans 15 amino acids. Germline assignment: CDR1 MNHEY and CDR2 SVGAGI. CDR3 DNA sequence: TGTGCCAGCAGTTACTCGGGGCTCGCCTACAATGAGCAGTTCTTC. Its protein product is CASSYSGLAYNEQFF.

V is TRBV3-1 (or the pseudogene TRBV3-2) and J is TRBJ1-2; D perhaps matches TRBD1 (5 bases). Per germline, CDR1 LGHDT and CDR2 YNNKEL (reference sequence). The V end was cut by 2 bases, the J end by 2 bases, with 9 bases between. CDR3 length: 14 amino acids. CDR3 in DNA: TGTGCCAGCAGCCAAAAACAGGACAACTATGGCTACACCTTC. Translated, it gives CASSQKQDNYGYTF.

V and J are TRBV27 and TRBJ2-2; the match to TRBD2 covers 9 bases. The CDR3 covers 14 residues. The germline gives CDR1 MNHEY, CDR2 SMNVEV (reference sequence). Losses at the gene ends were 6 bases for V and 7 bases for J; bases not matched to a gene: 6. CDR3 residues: CASSLAGVGGELFF. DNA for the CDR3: TGTGCCAGCAGCTTAGCGGGAGTGGGCGGGGAGCTGTTTTTT.

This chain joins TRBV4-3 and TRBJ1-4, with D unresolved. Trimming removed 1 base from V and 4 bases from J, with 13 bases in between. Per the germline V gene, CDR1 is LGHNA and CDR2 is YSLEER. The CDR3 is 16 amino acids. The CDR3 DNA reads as TGCGCCAGCAGCCAAGTTTTCGGCGGTAATAATGAAAAACTGTTTTTT. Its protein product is CASSQVFGGNNEKLFF.

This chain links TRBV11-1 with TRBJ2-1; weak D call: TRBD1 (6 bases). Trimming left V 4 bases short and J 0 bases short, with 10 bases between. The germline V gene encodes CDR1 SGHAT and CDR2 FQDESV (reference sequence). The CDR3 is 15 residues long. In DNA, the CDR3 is TGTGCCAGCAGCTCAGGACAGAGCTCCTACAATGAGCAGTTCTTC. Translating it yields CASSSGQSSYNEQFF.